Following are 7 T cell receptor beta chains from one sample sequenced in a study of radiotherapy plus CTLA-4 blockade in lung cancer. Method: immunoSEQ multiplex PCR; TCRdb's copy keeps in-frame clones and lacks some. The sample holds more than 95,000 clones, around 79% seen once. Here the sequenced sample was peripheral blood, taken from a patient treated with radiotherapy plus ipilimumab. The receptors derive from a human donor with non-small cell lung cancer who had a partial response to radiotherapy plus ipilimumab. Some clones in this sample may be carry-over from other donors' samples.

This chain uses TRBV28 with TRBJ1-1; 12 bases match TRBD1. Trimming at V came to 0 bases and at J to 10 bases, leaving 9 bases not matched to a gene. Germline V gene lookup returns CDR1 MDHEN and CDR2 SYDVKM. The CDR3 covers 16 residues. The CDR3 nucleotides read TGTGCCAGCAGTTTATGGGCAACGGGACAGGGGGCCGCAGCTTTCTTT. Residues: CASSLWATGQGAAAFF.

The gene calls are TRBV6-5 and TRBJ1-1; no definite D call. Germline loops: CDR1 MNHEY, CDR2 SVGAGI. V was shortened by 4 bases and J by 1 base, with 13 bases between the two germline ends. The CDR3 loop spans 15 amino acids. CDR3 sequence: CASSSPLVENTEAFF. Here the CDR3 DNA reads TGTGCCAGCAGTTCGCCCTTAGTCGAGAACACTGAAGCTTTCTTT.

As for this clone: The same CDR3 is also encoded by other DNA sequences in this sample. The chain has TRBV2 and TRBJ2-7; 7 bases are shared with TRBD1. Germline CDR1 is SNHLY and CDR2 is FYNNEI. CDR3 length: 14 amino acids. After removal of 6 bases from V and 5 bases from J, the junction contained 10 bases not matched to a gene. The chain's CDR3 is CASSLYRGDNEQYF. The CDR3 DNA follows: TGTGCCAGCAGCCTCTACAGGGGCGATAACGAGCAGTACTTC.

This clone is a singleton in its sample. The CDR3 spells CASSLGRTTHYQETQYF. The DNA for the CDR3 is TGTGCCAGCAGTTTAGGACGGACTACGCACTACCAAGAGACCCAGTACTTC. V and J are TRBV28 and TRBJ2-5; maybe TRBD2 (6 bases). CDR3 size: 17 residues. Between the trimmed V and J ends, which lost 2 bases and 0 bases, there was a span of 16 bases. CDR1 and CDR2 from the germline V gene are MDHEN and SYDVKM.

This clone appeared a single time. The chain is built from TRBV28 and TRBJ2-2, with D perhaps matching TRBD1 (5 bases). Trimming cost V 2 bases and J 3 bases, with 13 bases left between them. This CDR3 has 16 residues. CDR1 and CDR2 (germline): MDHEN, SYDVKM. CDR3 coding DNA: TGTGCCAGCAGTTTACGCAGGGCGCCGGACACCGGGGAGCTGTTTTTT. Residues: CASSLRRAPDTGELFF.

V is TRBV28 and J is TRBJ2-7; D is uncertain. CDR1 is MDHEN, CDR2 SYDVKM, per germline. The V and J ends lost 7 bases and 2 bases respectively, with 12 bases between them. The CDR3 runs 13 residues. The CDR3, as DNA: TGTGCCAGCACGAGAAACGCACCCTACGAGCAGTACTTC. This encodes CASTRNAPYEQYF.

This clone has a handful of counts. The CDR3, as DNA: TGTGCCACCAGCAGACAGGGCAATCAGCCCCAGCATTTT. The encoded protein is CATSRQGNQPQHF. The chain is built from TRBV15 and TRBJ1-5; the D is unclear. This CDR3 is built from 13 residues. The V gene lost 2 bases and the J gene lost 2 bases, with 4 bases spanning the gap. Germline V gene lookup returns CDR1 LNHNV and CDR2 YYDKDF (reference sequence).